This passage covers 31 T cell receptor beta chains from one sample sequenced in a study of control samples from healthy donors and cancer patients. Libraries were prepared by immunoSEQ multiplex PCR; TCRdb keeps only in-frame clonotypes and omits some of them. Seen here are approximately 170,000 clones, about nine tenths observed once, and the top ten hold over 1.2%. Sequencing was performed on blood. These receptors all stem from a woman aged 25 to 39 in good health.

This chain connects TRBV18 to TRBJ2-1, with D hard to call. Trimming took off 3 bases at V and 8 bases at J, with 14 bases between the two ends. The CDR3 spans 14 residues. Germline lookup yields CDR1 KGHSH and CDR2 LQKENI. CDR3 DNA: TGTGCCAGCTCACCCTGGACGGTAGAGGATGAGCAGTTCTTC. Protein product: CASSPWTVEDEQFF.

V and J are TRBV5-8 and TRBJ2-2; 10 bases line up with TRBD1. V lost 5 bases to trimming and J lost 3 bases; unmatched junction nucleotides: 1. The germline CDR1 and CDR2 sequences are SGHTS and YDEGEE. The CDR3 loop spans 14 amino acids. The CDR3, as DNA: TGTGCCAGCAGGGACAGGGGGGACACCGGGGAGCTGTTTTTT. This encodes CASRDRGDTGELFF.

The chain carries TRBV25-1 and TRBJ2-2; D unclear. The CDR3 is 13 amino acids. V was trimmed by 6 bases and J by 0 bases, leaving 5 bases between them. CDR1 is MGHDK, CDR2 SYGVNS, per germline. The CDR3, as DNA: TGTGCCAGCAGGGCAGCGAACACCGGGGAGCTGTTTTTT. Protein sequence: CASRAANTGELFF. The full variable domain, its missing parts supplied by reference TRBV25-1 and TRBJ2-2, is EADIYQTPRYLVIGTGKKITLECSQTMGHDKMYWYQQDPGMELHLIHYSYGVNSTEKGDLSSESTVSRIRTEHFPLTLESARPSHTSQYLCASRAANTGELFFGEGSRLTVL.

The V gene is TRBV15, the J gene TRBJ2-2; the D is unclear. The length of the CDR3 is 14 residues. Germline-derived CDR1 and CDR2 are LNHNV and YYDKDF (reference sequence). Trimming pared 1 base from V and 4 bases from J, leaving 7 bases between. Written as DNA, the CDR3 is TGTGCCACCAGCAGAGCGACACGCACCGGGGAGCTGTTTTTT. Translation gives CATSRATRTGELFF.

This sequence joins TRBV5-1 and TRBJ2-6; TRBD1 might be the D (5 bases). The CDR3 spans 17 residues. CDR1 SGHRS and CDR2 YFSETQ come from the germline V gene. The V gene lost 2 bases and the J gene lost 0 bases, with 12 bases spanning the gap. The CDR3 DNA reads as TGCGCCAGCAGCTTCGGCAAGACAGTCTCTGGGGCCAACGTCCTGACTTTC. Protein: CASSFGKTVSGANVLTF.

The CDR3 coding sequence is TGTGCCAGCACCCGGGACAGTGAAGCTTTCTTT. Translated, it gives CASTRDSEAFF. The chain employs TRBV6-6 and TRBJ1-1; TRBD1 matches at 7 bases. CDR1 and CDR2 from the germline V gene are MNHNY and SVGAGI (reference sequence). The CDR3 totals 11 residues. After removal of 7 bases from V and 7 bases from J, the junction contained 3 bases not matched to a gene.

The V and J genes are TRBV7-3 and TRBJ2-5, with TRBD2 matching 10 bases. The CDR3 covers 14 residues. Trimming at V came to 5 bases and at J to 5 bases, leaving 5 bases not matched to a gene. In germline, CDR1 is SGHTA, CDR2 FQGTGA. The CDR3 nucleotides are TGTGCCAGCAGCCCAGCGGGGGGGCTTGAGACCCAGTACTTC. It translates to CASSPAGGLETQYF.

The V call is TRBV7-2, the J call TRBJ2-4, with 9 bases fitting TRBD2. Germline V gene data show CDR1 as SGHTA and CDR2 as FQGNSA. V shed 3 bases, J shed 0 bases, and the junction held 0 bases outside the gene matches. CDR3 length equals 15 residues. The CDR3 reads CASSLREGAKNIQYF. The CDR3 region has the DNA TGTGCCAGCAGCTTGCGGGAGGGAGCCAAAAACATTCAGTACTTC.

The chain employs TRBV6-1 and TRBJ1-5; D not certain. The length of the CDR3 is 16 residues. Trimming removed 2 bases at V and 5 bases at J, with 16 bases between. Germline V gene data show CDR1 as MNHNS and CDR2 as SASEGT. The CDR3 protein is CASSESWGGIHQPQHF. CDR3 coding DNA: TGTGCCAGCAGTGAAAGTTGGGGAGGGATCCATCAGCCCCAGCATTTT.

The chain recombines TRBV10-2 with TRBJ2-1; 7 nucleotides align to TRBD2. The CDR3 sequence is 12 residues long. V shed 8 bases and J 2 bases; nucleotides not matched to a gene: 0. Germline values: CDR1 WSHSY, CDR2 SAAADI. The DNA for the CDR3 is TGCGCCAGCGGACTAGCCTACAATGAGCAGTTCTTC. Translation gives CASGLAYNEQFF.

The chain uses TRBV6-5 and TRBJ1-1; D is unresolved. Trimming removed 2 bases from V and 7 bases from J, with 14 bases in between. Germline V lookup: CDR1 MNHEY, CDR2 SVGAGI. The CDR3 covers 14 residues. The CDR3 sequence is CASSYDFDVGEAFF. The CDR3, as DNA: TGTGCCAGCAGTTACGATTTCGACGTAGGTGAAGCTTTCTTT.

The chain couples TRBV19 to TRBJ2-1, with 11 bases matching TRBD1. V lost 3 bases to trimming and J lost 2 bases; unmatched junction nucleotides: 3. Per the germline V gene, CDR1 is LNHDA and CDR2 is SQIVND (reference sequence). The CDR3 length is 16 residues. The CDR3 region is CASSMKGQGAYNEQFF. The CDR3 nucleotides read TGTGCCAGTAGTATGAAGGGACAGGGGGCCTACAATGAGCAGTTCTTC.

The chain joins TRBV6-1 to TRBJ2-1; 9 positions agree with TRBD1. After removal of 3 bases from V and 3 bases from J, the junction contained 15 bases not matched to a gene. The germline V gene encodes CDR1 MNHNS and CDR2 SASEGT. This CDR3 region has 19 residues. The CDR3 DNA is TGTGCCAGCAGTGAGTTACAGGGGGCGAGGTCCCTCGTCTACAATGAGCAGTTCTTC. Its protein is CASSELQGARSLVYNEQFF.

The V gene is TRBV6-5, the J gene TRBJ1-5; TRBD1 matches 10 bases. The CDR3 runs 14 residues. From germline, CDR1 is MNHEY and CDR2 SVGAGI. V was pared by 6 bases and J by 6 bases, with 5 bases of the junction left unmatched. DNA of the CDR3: TGTGCCAGCAGCCTGACAGGGGGCGGTCAGCCCCAGCATTTT. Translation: CASSLTGGGQPQHF.

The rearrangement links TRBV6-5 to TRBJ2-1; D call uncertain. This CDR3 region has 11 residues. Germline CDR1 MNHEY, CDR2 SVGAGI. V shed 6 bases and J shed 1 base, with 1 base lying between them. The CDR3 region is CASRSYNEQFF. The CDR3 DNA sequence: TGTGCCAGCAGATCCTACAATGAGCAGTTCTTC.

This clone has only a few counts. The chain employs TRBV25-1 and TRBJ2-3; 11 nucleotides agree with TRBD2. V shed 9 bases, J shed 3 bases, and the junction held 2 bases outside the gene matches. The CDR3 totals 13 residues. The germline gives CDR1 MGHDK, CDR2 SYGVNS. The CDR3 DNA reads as TGTGCCAGGGCTAGCGGGAGGACAGATACGCAGTATTTT. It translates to CARASGRTDTQYF.

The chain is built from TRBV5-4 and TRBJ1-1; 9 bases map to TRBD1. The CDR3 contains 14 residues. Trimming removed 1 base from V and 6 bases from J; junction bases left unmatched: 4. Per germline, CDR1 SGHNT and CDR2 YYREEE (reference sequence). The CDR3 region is CASSLSDRGAEAFF. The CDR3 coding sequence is TGTGCCAGCAGCTTGTCCGACAGGGGGGCTGAAGCTTTCTTT.

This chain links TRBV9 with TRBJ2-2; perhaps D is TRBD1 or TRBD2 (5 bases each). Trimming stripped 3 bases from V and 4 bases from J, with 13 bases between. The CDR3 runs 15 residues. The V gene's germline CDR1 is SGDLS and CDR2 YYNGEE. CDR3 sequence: CASSAHGGSTGELFF. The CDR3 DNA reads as TGTGCCAGCAGCGCCCATGGGGGATCCACCGGGGAGCTGTTTTTT.

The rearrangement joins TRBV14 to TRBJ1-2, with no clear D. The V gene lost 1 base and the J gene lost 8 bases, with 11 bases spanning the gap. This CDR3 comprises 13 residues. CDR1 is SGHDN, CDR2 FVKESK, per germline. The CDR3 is CASSQGRGGGYTF. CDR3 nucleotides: TGTGCCAGCAGCCAAGGACGGGGAGGGGGCTACACCTTC. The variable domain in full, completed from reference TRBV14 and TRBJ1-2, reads EAGVTQFPSHSVIEKGQTVTLRCDPISGHDNLYWYRRVMGKEIKFLLHFVKESKQDESGMPNNRFLAERTGGTYSTLKVQPAELEDSGVYFCASSQGRGGGYTFGSGTRLTVV.

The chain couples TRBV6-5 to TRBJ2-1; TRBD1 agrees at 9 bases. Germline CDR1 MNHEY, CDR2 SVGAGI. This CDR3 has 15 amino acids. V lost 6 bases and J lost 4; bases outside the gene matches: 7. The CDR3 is CASSPGTGSYNEQFF. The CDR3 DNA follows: TGTGCCAGCAGCCCCGGGACAGGGTCTTACAATGAGCAGTTCTTC.

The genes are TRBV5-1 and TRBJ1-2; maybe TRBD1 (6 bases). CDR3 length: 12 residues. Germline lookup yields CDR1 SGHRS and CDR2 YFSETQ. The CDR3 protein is CAAGAGNYGYTF. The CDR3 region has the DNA TGCGCGGCGGGGGCTGGCAACTATGGCTACACCTTC. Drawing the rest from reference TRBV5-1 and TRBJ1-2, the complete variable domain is KAGVTQTPRYLIKTRGQQVTLSCSPISGHRSVSWYQQTPGQGLQFLFEYFSETQRNKGNFPGRFSGRQFSNSRSEMNVSTLELGDSALYLCAAGAGNYGYTFGSGTRLTVV.

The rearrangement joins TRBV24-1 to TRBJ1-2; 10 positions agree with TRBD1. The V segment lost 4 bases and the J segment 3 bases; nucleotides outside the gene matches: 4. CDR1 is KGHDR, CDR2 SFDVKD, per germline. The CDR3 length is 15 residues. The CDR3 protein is CATSEDRGRDYGYTF. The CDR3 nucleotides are TGTGCCACCAGTGAAGACAGGGGGCGCGACTATGGCTACACCTTC.

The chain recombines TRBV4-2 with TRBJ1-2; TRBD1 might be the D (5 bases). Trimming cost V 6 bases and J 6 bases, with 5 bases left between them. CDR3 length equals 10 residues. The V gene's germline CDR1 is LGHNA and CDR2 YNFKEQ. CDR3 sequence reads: CASRDNGYTF. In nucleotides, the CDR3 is TGTGCCAGCAGGGACAATGGCTACACCTTC.

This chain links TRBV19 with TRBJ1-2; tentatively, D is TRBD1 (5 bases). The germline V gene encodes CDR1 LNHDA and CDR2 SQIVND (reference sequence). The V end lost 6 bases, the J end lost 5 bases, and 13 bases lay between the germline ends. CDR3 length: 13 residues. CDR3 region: CASSPFQGYGYTF. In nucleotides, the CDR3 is TGTGCCAGTAGCCCCTTCCAGGGATATGGCTACACCTTC.

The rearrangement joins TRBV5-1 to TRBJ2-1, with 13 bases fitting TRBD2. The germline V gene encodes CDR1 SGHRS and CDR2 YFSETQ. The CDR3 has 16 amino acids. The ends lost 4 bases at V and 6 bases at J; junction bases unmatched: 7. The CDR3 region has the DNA TGCGCCAGCAGCCTATTACTAGCGGGAGGGCCCAATGAGCAGTTCTTC. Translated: CASSLLLAGGPNEQFF.

The CDR3 DNA is TGCGCCAGCAGCTTGGGACTAGCGGGGGGGCCCACCGGGGAGCTGTTTTTT. This codes for CASSLGLAGGPTGELFF. The chain combines TRBV5-1 with TRBJ2-2, with TRBD2 matching 14 bases. Germline trimming cut 0 bases from V and 4 bases from J; bases unmatched to any gene: 2. CDR1 SGHRS and CDR2 YFSETQ come from the germline V gene. The CDR3 is 17 amino acids. Based on the CDR3 plus reference TRBV5-1 and TRBJ2-2, the full variable domain is KAGVTQTPRYLIKTRGQQVTLSCSPISGHRSVSWYQQTPGQGLQFLFEYFSETQRNKGNFPGRFSGRQFSNSRSEMNVSTLELGDSALYLCASSLGLAGGPTGELFFGEGSRLTVL.

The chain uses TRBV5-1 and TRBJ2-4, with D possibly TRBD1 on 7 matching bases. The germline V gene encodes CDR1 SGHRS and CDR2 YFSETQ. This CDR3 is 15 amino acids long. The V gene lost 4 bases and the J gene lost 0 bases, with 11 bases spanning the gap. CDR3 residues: CASSQGGLAKNIQYF. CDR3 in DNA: TGCGCCAGCAGCCAGGGGGGACTAGCCAAAAACATTCAGTACTTC.

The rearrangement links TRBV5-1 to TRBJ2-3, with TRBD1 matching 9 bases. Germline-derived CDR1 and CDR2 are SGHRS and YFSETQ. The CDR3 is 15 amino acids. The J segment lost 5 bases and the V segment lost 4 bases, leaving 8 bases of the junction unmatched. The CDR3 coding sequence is TGCGCCAGCAGCATTCGGACAGGGGTGGAAGATACGCAGTATTTT. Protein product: CASSIRTGVEDTQYF.

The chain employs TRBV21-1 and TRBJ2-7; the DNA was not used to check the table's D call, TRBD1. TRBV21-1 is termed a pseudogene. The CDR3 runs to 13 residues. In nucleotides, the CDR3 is TGTGCCAGCAAGGGGACAGGGTGCTACGAGCAGTACTTC. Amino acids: CASKGTGCYEQYF.

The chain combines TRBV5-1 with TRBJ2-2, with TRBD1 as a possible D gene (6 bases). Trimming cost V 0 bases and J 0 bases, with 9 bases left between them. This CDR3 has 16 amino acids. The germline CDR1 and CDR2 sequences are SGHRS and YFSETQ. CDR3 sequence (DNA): TGCGCCAGCAGCTTGGCCCGACAGGCGAACACCGGGGAGCTGTTTTTT. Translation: CASSLARQANTGELFF.

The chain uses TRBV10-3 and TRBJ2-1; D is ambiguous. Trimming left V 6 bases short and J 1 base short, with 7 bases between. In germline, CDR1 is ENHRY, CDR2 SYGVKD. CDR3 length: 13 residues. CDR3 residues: CAIRSDSYNEQFF. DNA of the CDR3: TGTGCCATCAGGAGCGATTCCTACAATGAGCAGTTCTTC.